A selection of T cell receptor beta chains follows, all from one sample in a study of cytomegalovirus exposure and HLA in healthy donors. The repertoire was sequenced with immunoSEQ multiplex PCR; TCRdb's copy has only in-frame clones and lacks some. This sample has about 130,000 clones, with approximately 84% found just once. Sequenced material: PBMCs. These receptors were obtained from a man between 25 and 39 years old in good health and CMV-seropositive. The CDR3 runs from the conserved cysteine through the conserved F or W. A D gene is named only where the DNA matches it firmly. The size of a clone is reported for some rows only, either as once, few or many, or as a class for expanded clones.

TRBV7-9	NA	NA	TRBJ1-1	CASSLGYRVNTEAFF	TGTGCCAGCAGCTTAGGATACAGGGTGAACACTGAAGCTTTCTTT
TRBV11-3	NA	NA	TRBJ2-1	CASSSPSGGANNEQFF	TGTGCCAGCAGCTCCCCTTCTGGGGGCGCCAACAATGAGCAGTTCTTC
TRBV7-9	TRBD2	NA	TRBJ2-5	CASSQEGGLAEQETQYF	TGTGCCAGCAGCCAAGAGGGGGGACTAGCGGAGCAAGAGACCCAGTACTTC
TRBV10-3	TRBD2	NA	TRBJ2-2	CAISQGLAGVRTGELFF	TGTGCCATCAGCCAGGGACTAGCGGGAGTGAGGACCGGGGAGCTGTTTTTT
TRBV27	NA	NA	TRBJ2-7	CASSLRKRGYEQYF	TGTGCCAGCAGTTTACGTAAAAGGGGGTACGAGCAGTACTTC
TRBV4-1	NA	NA	TRBJ1-3	CASSQGTISGNTIYF	TGCGCCAGCAGCCAAGGGACAATCTCTGGAAACACCATATATTTT
TRBV6-1	TRBD1	NA	TRBJ1-2	CASSRDRGRVHGYTF	TGTGCCAGCAGTCGGGACAGGGGGCGCGTACATGGCTACACCTTC
TRBV28	TRBD1	once	TRBJ2-7	CASRGQGAYSYEQYF	TGTGCCAGCAGGGGACAGGGAGCTTATTCCTACGAGCAGTACTTC
TRBV7-6	TRBD1	NA	TRBJ1-5	CASSLGQGLIGQPQHF	TGTGCCAGCAGCCTTGGACAGGGGCTAATCGGTCAGCCCCAGCATTTT
TRBV29-1	TRBD1	NA	TRBJ2-1	CSVEMNRGDEQFF	TGCAGCGTTGAAATGAACAGGGGCGATGAGCAGTTCTTC
TRBV14	NA	NA	TRBJ2-4	CASSDYGAGNIQYF	TGTGCCAGCAGCGATTACGGTGCGGGCAACATTCAGTACTTC
TRBV5-4	TRBD2	NA	TRBJ2-1	CASSSPGGSYNEQFF	TGTGCCAGCTCCTCACCGGGGGGCTCCTACAATGAGCAGTTCTTC
TRBV2	NA	NA	TRBJ2-1	CASSGRDLYNEQFF	TGTGCCAGCAGTGGCCGCGACTTGTACAATGAGCAGTTCTTC
TRBV7-2	TRBD1	NA	TRBJ1-5	CASSLSGTGGQPQHF	TGTGCCAGCAGCCTCTCCGGGACAGGGGGTCAGCCCCAGCATTTT
TRBV4-1	NA	NA	TRBJ2-7	CASSQDLPGEQYF	TGCGCCAGCAGCCAAGATCTACCGGGCGAGCAGTACTTC
TRBV6-6	NA	NA	TRBJ2-1	CASSYLQTVAYNEQFF	TGTGCCAGCAGTTACCTTCAGACAGTAGCCTACAATGAGCAGTTCTTC
TRBV7-8	TRBD1	NA	TRBJ1-1	CASSYRGNTEAFF	TGTGCCAGCAGTTACAGGGGGAACACTGAAGCTTTCTTT
TRBV27	NA	once	TRBJ2-5	CASGRSQETQYF	TGTGCCAGTGGTCGGAGCCAAGAGACCCAGTACTTC
TRBV6-6	TRBD2	NA	TRBJ2-7	CASRSGTSGAYEQYF	TGTGCCAGCAGGTCCGGGACTAGCGGGGCCTACGAGCAGTACTTC
TRBV10-3	TRBD2	NA	TRBJ2-3	CAISGRLAGAADTQYF	TGTGCCATCAGTGGAAGACTCGCGGGAGCCGCAGATACGCAGTATTTT
TRBV6-1	NA	NA	TRBJ1-3	CASSEKDSGSRNTIYF	TGTGCCAGCAGTGAAAAGGACTCCGGTTCTAGAAACACCATATATTTT
TRBV29-1	NA	NA	TRBJ1-2	CSAGEGERYGYTF	TGCAGCGCGGGGGAAGGGGAACGCTATGGCTACACCTTC
TRBV6-1	NA	NA	TRBJ2-4	CASQENIQYF	TGTGCCAGCCAGGAAAACATTCAGTACTTC
TRBV7-9	NA	NA	TRBJ2-6	CASSPRGGTSGANVLTF	TGTGCCAGCAGCCCTAGAGGGGGAACCTCTGGGGCCAACGTCCTGACTTTC
TRBV14	NA	NA	TRBJ1-2	CASSQVEGANYGYTF	TGTGCCAGCAGCCAAGTAGAAGGAGCTAACTATGGCTACACCTTC
TRBV6-1	TRBD2	NA	TRBJ2-5	CASSEAWGGGYTQETQYF	TGTGCCAGCAGTGAAGCCTGGGGCGGGGGGTACACGCAAGAGACCCAGTACTTC
TRBV5-4	NA	NA	TRBJ2-7	CASKDVGLREQYF	TGTGCCAGCAAGGATGTTGGTTTGAGGGAGCAGTACTTC
TRBV7-2	NA	NA	TRBJ2-5	CASSLASSQETQYF	TGTGCCAGCAGCTTAGCTAGTTCCCAAGAGACCCAGTACTTC
TRBV4-3	NA	NA	TRBJ2-3	CASSQDRRFTDTQYF	TGCGCCAGCAGCCAAGATCGCAGATTCACAGATACGCAGTATTTT
TRBV6-1	NA	NA	TRBJ2-1	CASRGLGEQFF	TGTGCCAGCAGGGGGCTAGGTGAGCAGTTCTTC
TRBV29-1	TRBD1	NA	TRBJ1-4	CSVGDSNEKLFF	TGCAGCGTTGGGGACAGTAATGAAAAACTGTTTTTT
TRBV29-1	NA	NA	TRBJ2-7	CSVEEDTYEQYF	TGCAGCGTTGAAGAGGACACCTACGAGCAGTACTTC
TRBV29-1	TRBD1	NA	TRBJ1-2	CSGQGNYGYTF	TGCAGCGGACAGGGGAACTATGGCTACACCTTC
TRBV11-2	TRBD1	once	TRBJ1-4	CASSPGQGYNEKLFF	TGTGCCAGCAGCCCCGGACAGGGTTACAATGAAAAACTGTTTTTT
TRBV6-5	NA	NA	TRBJ1-1	CASSPLQVNTEAFF	TGTGCCAGCAGCCCCTTACAGGTGAACACTGAAGCTTTCTTT
TRBV30	NA	NA	TRBJ2-5	CAWSLGGKGETQYF	TGTGCCTGGAGTCTCGGGGGAAAAGGGGAGACCCAGTACTTC
TRBV25-1	NA	NA	TRBJ2-6	CASSESRVGANVLTF	TGTGCCAGCAGTGAATCCAGGGTAGGGGCCAACGTCCTGACTTTC
TRBV9	NA	NA	TRBJ1-4	CASSPRTGSNEKLFF	TGTGCCAGCAGCCCCCGCACCGGGAGTAATGAAAAACTGTTTTTT
TRBV7-9	NA	NA	TRBJ1-1	CASSLRTLGNTEAFF	TGTGCCAGCAGCCTACGGACACTCGGGAACACTGAAGCTTTCTTT
TRBV19	TRBD2	NA	TRBJ2-7	CASRGLAGSTYEQYF	TGTGCCAGCCGAGGACTAGCGGGATCCACCTACGAGCAGTACTTC
TRBV7-3	TRBD1	NA	TRBJ2-3	CASRRDRDTDTQYF	TGTGCCAGCAGGCGGGACAGGGACACAGATACGCAGTATTTT
TRBV7-2	NA	NA	TRBJ2-1	CASSGGYSSYNEQFF	TGTGCCAGCAGTGGGGGGTACAGCTCCTACAATGAGCAGTTCTTC
TRBV2	TRBD1	NA	TRBJ2-7	CASRGQGKDEQYF	TGTGCCAGCAGGGGACAGGGGAAGGACGAGCAGTACTTC
TRBV6-1	NA	NA	TRBJ2-5	CASSTLERTQYF	TGTGCCAGCAGTACCCTTGAGAGGACCCAGTACTTC
TRBV2	NA	NA	TRBJ2-7	CASKIGGPDPYEQYF	TGTGCCAGTAAAATAGGGGGACCCGATCCCTACGAGCAGTACTTC
TRBV7-3	TRBD2	NA	TRBJ2-3	CASSSLAGAADTQYF	TGTGCCAGCAGCTCCCTAGCGGGAGCCGCAGATACGCAGTATTTT
TRBV5-1	TRBD2	NA	TRBJ2-1	CASSPGTSYNNEQFF	TGCGCCAGCAGCCCCGGGACTAGCTACAACAATGAGCAGTTCTTC
TRBV11-1	TRBD1	NA	TRBJ1-2	CASSLQRDSLFGYTF	TGTGCCAGCAGCTTACAAAGGGACAGTCTTTTTGGCTACACCTTC
TRBV9	TRBD2	once	TRBJ2-3	CASSVDSGGTDTQYF	TGTGCCAGCAGCGTAGATAGCGGGGGCACAGATACGCAGTATTTT